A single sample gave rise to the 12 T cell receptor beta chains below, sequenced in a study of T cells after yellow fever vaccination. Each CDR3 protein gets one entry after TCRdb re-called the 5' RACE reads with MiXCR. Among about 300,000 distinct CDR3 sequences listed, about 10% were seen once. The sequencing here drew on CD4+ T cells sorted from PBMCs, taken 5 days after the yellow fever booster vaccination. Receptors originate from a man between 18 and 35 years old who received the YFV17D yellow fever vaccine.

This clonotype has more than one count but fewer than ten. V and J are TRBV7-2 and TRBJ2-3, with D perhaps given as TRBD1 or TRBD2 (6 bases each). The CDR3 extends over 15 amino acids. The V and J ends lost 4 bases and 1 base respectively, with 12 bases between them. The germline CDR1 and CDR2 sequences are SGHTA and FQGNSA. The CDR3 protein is CASSSDGGRTDTQYF. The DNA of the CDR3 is TGTGCCAGCAGCTCGGACGGGGGCCGCACAGATACGCAGTATTTT.

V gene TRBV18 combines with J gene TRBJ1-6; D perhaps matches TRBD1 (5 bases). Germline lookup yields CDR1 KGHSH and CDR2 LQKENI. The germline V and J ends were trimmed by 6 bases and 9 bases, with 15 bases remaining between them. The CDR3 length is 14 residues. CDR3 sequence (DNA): TGTGCCAGCTCCCCGGCAGGGATAACTTCACCCCTCCACTTT. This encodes CASSPAGITSPLHF.

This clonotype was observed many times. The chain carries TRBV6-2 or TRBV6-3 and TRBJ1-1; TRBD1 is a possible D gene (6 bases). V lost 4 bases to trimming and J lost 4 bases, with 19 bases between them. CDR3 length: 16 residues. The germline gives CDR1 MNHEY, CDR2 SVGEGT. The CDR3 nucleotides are TGTGCCAGCAGTTCCGGAGGCTCCCAGGGGTTCACTGAAGCTTTCTTT. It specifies CASSSGGSQGFTEAFF.

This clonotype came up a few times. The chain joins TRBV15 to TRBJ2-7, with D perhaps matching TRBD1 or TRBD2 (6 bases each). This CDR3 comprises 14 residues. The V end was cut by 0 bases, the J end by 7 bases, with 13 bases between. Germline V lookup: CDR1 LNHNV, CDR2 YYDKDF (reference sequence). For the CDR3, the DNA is TGTGCCACCAGCAGAGATTCTACAGGGAGGGAGCAGTACTTC. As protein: CATSRDSTGREQYF.

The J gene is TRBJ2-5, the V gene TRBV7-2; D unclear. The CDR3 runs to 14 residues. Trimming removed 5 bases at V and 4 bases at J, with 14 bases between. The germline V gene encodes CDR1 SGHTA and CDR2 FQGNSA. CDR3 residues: CASSGRAVRETQYF. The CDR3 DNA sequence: TGTGCCAGCAGCGGAAGGGCGGTTCGAGAGACCCAGTACTTC.

The CDR3 coding sequence is TGTGCCAGCGGCGGACCCGGGGGCTCTAATTCACCCCTCCACTTT. Its translation: CASGGPGGSNSPLHF. The chain combines TRBV2 with TRBJ1-6; possibly TRBD1 for D (6 bases). The germline CDR1 and CDR2 sequences are SNHLY and FYNNEI. V lost 8 bases and J lost 6, with 17 bases in between. CDR3 length: 15 residues.

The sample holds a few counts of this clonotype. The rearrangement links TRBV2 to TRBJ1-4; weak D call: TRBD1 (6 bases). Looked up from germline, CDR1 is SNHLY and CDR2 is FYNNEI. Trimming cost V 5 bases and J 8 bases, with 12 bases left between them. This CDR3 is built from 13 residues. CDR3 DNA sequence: TGTGCCAGCAGTTTCCAGGGGAAGGAAAAACTGTTTTTT. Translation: CASSFQGKEKLFF. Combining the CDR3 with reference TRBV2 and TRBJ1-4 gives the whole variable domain EPEVTQTPSHQVTQMGQEVILRCVPISNHLYFYWYRQILGQKVEFLVSFYNNEISEKSEIFDDQFSVERPDGSNFTLKIRSTKLEDSAMYFCASSFQGKEKLFFGSGTQLSVL.

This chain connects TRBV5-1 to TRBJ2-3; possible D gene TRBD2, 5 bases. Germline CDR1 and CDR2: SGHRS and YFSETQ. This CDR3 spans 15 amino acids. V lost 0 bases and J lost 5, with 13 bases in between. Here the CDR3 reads CASSLASRREDTQYF. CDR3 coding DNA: TGCGCCAGCAGCTTGGCTTCCCGACGGGAAGATACGCAGTATTTT.

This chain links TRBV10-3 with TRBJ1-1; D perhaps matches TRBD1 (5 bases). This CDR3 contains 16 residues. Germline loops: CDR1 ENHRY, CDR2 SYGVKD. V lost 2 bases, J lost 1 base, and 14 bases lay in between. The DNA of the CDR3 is TGTGCCATCAGTGAGCGGGCGGGACGGGGGAACACTGAAGCTTTCTTT. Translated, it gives CAISERAGRGNTEAFF.

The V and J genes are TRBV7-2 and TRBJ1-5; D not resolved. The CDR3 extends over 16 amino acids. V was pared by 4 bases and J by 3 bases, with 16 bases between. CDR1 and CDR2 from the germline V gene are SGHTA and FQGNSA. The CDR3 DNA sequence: TGTGCCAGCAGCTATTCGGGCAGGTTCTCCAATCAGCCCCAGCATTTT. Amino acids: CASSYSGRFSNQPQHF.

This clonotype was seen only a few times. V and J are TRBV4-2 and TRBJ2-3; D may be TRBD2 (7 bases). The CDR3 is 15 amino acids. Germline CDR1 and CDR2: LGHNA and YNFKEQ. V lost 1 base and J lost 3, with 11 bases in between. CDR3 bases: TGTGCCAGCAGCCAAGCGGGGGGCTGGACAGATACGCAGTATTTT. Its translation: CASSQAGGWTDTQYF.

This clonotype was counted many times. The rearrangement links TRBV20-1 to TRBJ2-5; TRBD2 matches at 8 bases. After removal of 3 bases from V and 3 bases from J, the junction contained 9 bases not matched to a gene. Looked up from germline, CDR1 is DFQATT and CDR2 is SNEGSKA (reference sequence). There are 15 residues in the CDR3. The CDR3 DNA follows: TGCAGTGCTAGTCCCCGCGTAGCGGGGAAAGAGACCCAGTACTTC. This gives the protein CSASPRVAGKETQYF.